This T cell receptor beta chain was recovered during a study of vaccination and CD4 T cells after COVID-19. The Oncomine TCR Beta short-read assay generated sequence data from the DNA of cultured CD4+ T cells. TCRdb fed the PCR reads into MiXCR, producing one record per CDR3 protein. The sample holds approximately 17,000 distinct CDR3 sequences; around 33% are singletons and the top ten take under 15%. This clonotype showed up just a few times. Antigen: not known. Specified treatment: approximately 11-day PBMC culture with coronavirus spike peptide pools or control peptides (ViraFEST assay). The CDR3 is 14 residues long. From germline, CDR1 is WNHNN and CDR2 SYGVQD (reference sequence). The V and J ends lost 2 bases and 10 bases respectively, with 15 bases between them.

The V and J genes are TRBV10-1 and TRBJ2-1; the D gene is possibly TRBD2 (6 bases). Sequenced material: cultured CD4+ T cells from blood. The TCR comes from a human donor with COVID-19. CDR3 in DNA: TGCGCCAGCAGTGAGCCTGAGCGGGCAGGCGAGCAGTTCTTC. This gives the protein CASSEPERAGEQFF.